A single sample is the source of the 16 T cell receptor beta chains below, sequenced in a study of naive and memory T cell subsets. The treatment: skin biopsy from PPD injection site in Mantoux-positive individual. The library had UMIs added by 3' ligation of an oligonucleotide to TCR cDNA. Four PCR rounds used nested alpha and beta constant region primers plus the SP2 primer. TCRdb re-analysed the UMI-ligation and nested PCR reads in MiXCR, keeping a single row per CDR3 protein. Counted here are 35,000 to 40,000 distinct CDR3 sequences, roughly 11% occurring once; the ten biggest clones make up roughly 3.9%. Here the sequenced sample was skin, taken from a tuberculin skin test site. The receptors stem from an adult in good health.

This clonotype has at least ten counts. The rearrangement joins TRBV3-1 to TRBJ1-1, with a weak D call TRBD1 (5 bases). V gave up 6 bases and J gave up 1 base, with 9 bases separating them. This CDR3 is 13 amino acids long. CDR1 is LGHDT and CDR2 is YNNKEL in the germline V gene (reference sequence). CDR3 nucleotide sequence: TGTGCCAGCAGTCGACAGCCGAACACTGAAGCTTTCTTT. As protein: CASSRQPNTEAFF. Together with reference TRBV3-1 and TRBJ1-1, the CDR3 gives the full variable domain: DTAVSQTPKYLVTQMGNDKSIKCEQNLGHDTMYWYKQDSKKFLKIMFSYNNKELIINETVPNRFSPKSPDKAHLNLHINSLELGDSAVYFCASSRQPNTEAFFGQGTRLTVV.

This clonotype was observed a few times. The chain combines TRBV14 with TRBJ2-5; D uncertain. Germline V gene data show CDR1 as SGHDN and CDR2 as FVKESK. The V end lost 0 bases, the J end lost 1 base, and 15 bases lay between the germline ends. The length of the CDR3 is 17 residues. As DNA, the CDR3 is TGTGCCAGCAGCCAAGATTTTGGAACTAACGTCCAAGAGACCCAGTACTTC. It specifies CASSQDFGTNVQETQYF.

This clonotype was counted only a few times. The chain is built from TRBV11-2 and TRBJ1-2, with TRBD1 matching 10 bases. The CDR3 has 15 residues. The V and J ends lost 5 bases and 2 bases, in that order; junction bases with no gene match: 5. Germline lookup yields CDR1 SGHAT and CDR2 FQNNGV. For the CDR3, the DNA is TGTGCCAGCAGCCGGGACAGGGGCTTCAACTATGGCTACACCTTC. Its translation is CASSRDRGFNYGYTF.

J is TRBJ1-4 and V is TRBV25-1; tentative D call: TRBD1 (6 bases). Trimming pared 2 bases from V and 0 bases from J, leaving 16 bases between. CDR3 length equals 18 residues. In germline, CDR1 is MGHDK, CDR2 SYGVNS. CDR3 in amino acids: CASSEVDRIPATNEKLFF. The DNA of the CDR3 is TGTGCCAGCAGTGAAGTAGACAGGATACCTGCAACTAATGAAAAACTGTTTTTT.

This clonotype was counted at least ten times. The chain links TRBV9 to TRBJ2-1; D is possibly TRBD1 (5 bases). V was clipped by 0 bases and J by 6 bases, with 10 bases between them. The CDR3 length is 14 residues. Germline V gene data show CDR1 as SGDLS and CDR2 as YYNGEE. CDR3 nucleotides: TGTGCCAGCAGCGTAGCTGGGGCTTCCAATGAGCAGTTCTTC. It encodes CASSVAGASNEQFF.

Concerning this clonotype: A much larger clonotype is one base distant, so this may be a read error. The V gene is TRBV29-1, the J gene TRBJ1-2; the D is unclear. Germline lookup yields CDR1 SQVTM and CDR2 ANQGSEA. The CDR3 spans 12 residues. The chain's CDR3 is CSVGGLGYGDTF. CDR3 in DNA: TGCAGCGTTGGAGGATTAGGATATGGCGACACCTTC.

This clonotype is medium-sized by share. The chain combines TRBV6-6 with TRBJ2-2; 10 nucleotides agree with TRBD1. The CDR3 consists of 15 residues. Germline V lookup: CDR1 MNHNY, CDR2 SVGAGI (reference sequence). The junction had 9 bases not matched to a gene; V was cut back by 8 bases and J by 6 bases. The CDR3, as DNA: TGTGCCAGCCCCCGAGGGACAGGGGTGCCCGGGGAGCTGTTTTTT. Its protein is CASPRGTGVPGELFF.

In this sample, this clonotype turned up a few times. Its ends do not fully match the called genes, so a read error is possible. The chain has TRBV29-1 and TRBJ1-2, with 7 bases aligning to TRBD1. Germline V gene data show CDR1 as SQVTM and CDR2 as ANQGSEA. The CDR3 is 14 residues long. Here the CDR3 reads CSVERQGHNYGDTF. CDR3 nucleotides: TGCAGCGTTGAAAGACAGGGACACAACTATGGCGACACCTTC.

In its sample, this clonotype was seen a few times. The CDR3 protein is CASSLVRTASNQPQHF. In nucleotides, the CDR3 is TGTGCCAGCAGCTTAGTAAGGACAGCTAGCAATCAGCCCCAGCATTTT. The genes are TRBV7-4 and TRBJ1-5; D possibly corresponds to TRBD1 (6 bases). V lost 1 base and J 0 bases, leaving 10 bases between the germline ends. Germline lookup yields CDR1 SGHVT and CDR2 SQSDAQ. The CDR3 contains 16 residues.

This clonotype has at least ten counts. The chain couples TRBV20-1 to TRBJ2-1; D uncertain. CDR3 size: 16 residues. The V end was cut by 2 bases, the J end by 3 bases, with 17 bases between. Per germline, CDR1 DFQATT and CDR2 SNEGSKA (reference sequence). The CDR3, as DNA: TGCAGTGCTAGACCACTTACGCGGAACTTCTACAATGAGCAGTTCTTC. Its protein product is CSARPLTRNFYNEQFF.

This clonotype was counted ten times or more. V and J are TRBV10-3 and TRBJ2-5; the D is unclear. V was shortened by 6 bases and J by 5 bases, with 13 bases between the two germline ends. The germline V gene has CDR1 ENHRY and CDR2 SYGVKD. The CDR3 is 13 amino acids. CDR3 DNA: TGTGCCATCAGGACCCTCGAGAGGGAGACCCAGTACTTC. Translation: CAIRTLERETQYF.

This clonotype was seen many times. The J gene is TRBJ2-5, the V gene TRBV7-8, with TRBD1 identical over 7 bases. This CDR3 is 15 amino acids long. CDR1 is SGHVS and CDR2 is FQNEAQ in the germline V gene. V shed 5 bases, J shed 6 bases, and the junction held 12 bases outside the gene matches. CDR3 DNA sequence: TGTGCCAGCAGCGCATCGACAGGGTTCGGGAAGACCCAGTACTTC. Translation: CASSASTGFGKTQYF. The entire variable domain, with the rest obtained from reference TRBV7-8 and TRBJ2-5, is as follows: GAGVSQSPRYKVAKRGQDVALRCDPISGHVSLFWYQQALGQGPEFLTYFQNEAQLDKSGLPSDRFFAERPEGSVSTLKIQRTQQEDSAVYLCASSASTGFGKTQYFGPGTRLLVL.

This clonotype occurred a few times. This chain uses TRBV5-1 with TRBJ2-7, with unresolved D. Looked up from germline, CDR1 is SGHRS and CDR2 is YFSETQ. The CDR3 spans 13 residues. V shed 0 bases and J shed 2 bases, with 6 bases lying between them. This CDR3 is CASSLATTYEQYF. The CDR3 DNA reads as TGCGCCAGCAGCTTGGCTACCACCTACGAGCAGTACTTC. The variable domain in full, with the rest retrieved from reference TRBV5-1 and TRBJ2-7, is KAGVTQTPRYLIKTRGQQVTLSCSPISGHRSVSWYQQTPGQGLQFLFEYFSETQRNKGNFPGRFSGRQFSNSRSEMNVSTLELGDSALYLCASSLATTYEQYFGPGTRLTVT.

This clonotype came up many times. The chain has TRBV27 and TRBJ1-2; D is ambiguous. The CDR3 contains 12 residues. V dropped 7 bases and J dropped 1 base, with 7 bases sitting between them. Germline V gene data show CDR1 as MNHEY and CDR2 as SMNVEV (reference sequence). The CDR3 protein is CASKGLNYGYTF. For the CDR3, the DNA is TGTGCCAGCAAGGGCCTTAACTATGGCTACACCTTC.

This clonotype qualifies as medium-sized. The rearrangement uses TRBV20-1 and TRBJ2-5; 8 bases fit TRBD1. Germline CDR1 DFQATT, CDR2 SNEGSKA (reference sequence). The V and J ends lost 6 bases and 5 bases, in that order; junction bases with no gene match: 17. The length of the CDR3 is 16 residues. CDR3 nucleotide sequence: TGCAGTGCCTGGGGTCAGGGGGCCCGCGGAAGGGAGACCCAGTACTTC. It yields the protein CSAWGQGARGRETQYF.

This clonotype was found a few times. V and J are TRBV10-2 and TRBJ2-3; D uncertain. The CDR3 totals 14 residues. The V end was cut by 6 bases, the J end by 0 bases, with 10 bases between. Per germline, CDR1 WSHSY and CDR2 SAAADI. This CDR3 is CASRGPKSTDTQYF. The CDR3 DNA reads TGCGCCAGCAGAGGACCTAAAAGCACAGATACGCAGTATTTT.